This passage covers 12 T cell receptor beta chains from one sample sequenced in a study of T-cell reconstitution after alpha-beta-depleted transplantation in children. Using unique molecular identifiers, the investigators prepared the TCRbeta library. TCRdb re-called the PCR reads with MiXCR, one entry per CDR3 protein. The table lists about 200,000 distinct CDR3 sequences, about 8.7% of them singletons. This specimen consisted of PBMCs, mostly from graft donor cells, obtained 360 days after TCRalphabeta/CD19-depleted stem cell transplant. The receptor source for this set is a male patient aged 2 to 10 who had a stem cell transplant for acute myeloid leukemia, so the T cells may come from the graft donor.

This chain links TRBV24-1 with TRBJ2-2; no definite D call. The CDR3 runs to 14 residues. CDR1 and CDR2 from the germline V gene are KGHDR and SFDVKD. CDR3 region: CALNRVEDTGELFF. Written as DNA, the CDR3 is TGTGCGCTAAATCGTGTAGAGGACACCGGGGAGCTGTTTTTT.

The CDR3 coding sequence is TGTGCCAGCAGCTCTCTTAAGACAGGAGGGTACAATGAGCAGTTCTTC. It specifies CASSSLKTGGYNEQFF. The gene calls are TRBV7-2 and TRBJ2-1, with D possibly called TRBD1 or TRBD2 (6 bases each). The CDR3 contains 16 residues. Trimming left V 4 bases short and J 4 bases short, with 17 bases between. CDR1 SGHTA and CDR2 FQGNSA come from the germline V gene.

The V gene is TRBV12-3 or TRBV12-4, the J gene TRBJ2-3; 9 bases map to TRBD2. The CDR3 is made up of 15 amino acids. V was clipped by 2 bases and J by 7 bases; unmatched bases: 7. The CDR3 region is CASSLKRGVEYTQYF. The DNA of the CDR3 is TGTGCCAGCAGTTTAAAGCGGGGGGTTGAATATACGCAGTATTTT.

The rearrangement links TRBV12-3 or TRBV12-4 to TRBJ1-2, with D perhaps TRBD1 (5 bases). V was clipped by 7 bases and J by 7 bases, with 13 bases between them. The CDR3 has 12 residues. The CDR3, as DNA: TGTGCCAGCAAGGCGCAGGGTAGTGGCTACACCTTC. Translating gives CASKAQGSGYTF.

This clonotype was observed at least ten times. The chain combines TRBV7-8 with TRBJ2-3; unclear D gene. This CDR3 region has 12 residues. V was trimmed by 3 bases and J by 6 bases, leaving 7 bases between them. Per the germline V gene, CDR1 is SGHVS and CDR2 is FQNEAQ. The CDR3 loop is CASSFSRDTQYF. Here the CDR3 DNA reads TGTGCCAGCAGCTTTTCCCGGGATACGCAGTATTTT. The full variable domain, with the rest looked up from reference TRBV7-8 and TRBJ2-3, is GAGVSQSPRYKVAKRGQDVALRCDPISGHVSLFWYQQALGQGPEFLTYFQNEAQLDKSGLPSDRFFAERPEGSVSTLKIQRTQQEDSAVYLCASSFSRDTQYFGPGTRLTVL.

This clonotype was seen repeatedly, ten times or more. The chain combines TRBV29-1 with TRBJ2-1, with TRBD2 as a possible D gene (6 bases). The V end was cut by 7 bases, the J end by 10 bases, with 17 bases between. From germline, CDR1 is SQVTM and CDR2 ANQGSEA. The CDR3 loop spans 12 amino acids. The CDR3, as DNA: TGCAGCGCCAGTGGAGGGTCGGACGAGCAGTTCTTC. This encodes CSASGGSDEQFF.

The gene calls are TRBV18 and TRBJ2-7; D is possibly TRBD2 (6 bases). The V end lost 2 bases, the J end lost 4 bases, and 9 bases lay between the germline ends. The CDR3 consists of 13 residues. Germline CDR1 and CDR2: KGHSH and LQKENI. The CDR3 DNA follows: TGTGCCAGCTCACCAGGAGGGGAGTACGAGCAGTACTTC. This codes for CASSPGGEYEQYF.

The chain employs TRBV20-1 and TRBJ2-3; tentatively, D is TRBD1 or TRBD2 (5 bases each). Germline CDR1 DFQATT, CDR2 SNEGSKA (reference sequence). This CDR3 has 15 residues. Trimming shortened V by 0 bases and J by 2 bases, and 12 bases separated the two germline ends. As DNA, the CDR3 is TGCAGTGCTAGAGATCCCGGGACGCTCACAGATACGCAGTATTTT. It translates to CSARDPGTLTDTQYF.

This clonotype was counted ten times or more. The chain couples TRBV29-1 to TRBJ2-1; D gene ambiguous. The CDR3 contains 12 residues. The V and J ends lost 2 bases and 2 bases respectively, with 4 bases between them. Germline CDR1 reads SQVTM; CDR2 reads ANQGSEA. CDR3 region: CSVESTYNEQFF. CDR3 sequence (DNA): TGCAGCGTTGAAAGTACCTACAATGAGCAGTTCTTC.

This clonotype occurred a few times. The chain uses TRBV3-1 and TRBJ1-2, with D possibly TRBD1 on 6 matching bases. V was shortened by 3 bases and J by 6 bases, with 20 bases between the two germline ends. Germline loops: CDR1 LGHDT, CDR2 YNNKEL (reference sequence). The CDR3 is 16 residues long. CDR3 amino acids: CASSHSGGRGANGYTF. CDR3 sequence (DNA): TGTGCCAGCAGCCATTCCGGGGGGCGCGGGGCGAATGGCTACACCTTC.

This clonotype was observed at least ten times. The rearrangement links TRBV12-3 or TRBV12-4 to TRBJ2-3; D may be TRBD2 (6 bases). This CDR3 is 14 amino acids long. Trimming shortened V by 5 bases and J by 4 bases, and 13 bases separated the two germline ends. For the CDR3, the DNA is TGTGCCAGCAGTCTACCTGGGACTCCAGATACGCAGTATTTT. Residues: CASSLPGTPDTQYF.

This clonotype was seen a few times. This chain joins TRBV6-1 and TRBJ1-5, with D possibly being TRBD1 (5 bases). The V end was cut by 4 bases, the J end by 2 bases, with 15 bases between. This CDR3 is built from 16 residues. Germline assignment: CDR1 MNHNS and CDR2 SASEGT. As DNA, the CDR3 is TGTGCCAGCAGTGGGGGGAACAGGATGGGCAATCAGCCCCAGCATTTT. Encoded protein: CASSGGNRMGNQPQHF.